This T cell receptor (beta chain) was documented in a study of CD8+ T cells in alopecia areata. From PBMCs, CD4+ and CD8+ T cells were sorted. RNA extraction and reverse transcription yielded cDNA as sequencing template. The assay was immunoSEQ multiplex PCR, and TCRdb's table has in-frame clones only and misses some. The sample has approximately 130,000 clones, around 50% seen once. In germline, CDR1 is SQVTM, CDR2 ANQGSEA. The ends were cut back, 4 bases at V and 6 bases at J, with 22 bases in the middle. The CDR3 extends over 15 amino acids. The chain carries TRBV29-1 and TRBJ2-7; D tentatively fits TRBD1 or TRBD2 (6 bases each). Sequences were obtained from NKG2D-low CD8+ T cells sorted from blood. The clonotype originates from a human donor with alopecia areata. Here the CDR3 DNA reads TGCAGCGTTGCGGAGAAGGGGGGCCGGGGAGGCGAGCAGTACTTC. It is translated as CSVAEKGGRGGEQYF.